The 24 T cell receptor beta chains below were found in one sample sequenced in a study of monozygotic twins with inflammatory bowel disease. TCRdb derives one entry per CDR3 protein from the 5' RACE reads, leaving out DNA. The sample data list 300,000 to 350,000 distinct CDR3 sequences. What was sequenced was blood. The origin of the receptors is a human donor with ulcerative colitis or Crohn's disease, or a healthy co-twin of an affected twin (not recorded which).

This chain joins TRBV2 and TRBJ2-7; TCRdb proposes TRBD2, but this gene call is untestable without DNA. The germline CDR1 and CDR2 sequences are SNHLY and FYNNEI. The CDR3 spans 18 residues. CDR3 in amino acids: CASSDRGQLAGGPAEQYF.

The rearrangement uses TRBV10-1 and TRBJ2-2. The CDR3 contains 14 residues. Germline lookup yields CDR1 WNHNN and CDR2 SYGVQD (reference sequence). The CDR3 sequence: CASSETGPTGELFF.

The rearrangement joins TRBV7-2 to TRBJ2-7. Germline V gene lookup returns CDR1 SGHTA and CDR2 FQGNSA. The CDR3 runs to 12 residues. CDR3 sequence reads: CASSWRSSEQYF.

The gene calls are TRBV20-1 and TRBJ2-3; absent DNA, TCRdb's TRBD1 call cannot be checked. CDR3 length: 14 residues. Germline assignment: CDR1 DFQATT and CDR2 SNEGSKA (reference sequence). CDR3 amino acids: CSAREGGSTDTQYF.

The chain employs TRBV29-1 and TRBJ1-2. Germline V lookup: CDR1 SQVTM, CDR2 ANQGSEA. The CDR3 sequence is 12 residues long. CDR3: CSVVSPNYGYTF.

The chain links TRBV27 to TRBJ1-3. The germline V gene encodes CDR1 MNHEY and CDR2 SMNVEV (reference sequence). This CDR3 comprises 15 residues. CDR3 sequence reads: CASSHLGPTGNTIYF.

V is TRBV5-1 and J is TRBJ2-1; TCRdb picks TRBD1, but there is no DNA to check that call. The germline V gene has CDR1 SGHRS and CDR2 YFSETQ. The CDR3 covers 15 residues. The CDR3: CASSFDSARNNEQFF. Variable domain in full (rest from reference TRBV5-1 and TRBJ2-1): KAGVTQTPRYLIKTRGQQVTLSCSPISGHRSVSWYQQTPGQGLQFLFEYFSETQRNKGNFPGRFSGRQFSNSRSEMNVSTLELGDSALYLCASSFDSARNNEQFFGPGTRLTVL.

This rearrangement joins TRBV4-1 to TRBJ2-7; TCRdb's D gene call, TRBD1, goes unchecked for lack of DNA. CDR3 length: 15 residues. Germline V gene sequence: CDR1 MGHRA, CDR2 YSYEKL. This CDR3 is CASSQAGTGTYEQYF.

J is TRBJ2-1 and V is TRBV7-2; TCRdb's assignment of TRBD1 cannot be checked, as there is no DNA. CDR1 SGHTA and CDR2 FQGNSA come from the germline V gene. The CDR3 covers 16 residues. The CDR3 sequence is CASSPLTMWGDNEQFF.

This chain links TRBV28 with TRBJ1-2; the D call of TRBD1 rests on TCRdb alone, since no DNA is present to check it. Per the germline V gene, CDR1 is MDHEN and CDR2 is SYDVKM. The CDR3 is 14 residues long. This CDR3 reads CASSPGQGAHGYTF.

The genes are TRBV29-1 and TRBJ2-7; TCRdb designates TRBD1, a call that cannot be tested without DNA. CDR1 is SQVTM, CDR2 ANQGSEA, per germline. The CDR3 spans 13 residues. CDR3 sequence: CSGGSGGTLEQYF.

This chain joins TRBV20-1 and TRBJ2-1; TCRdb's D gene call, TRBD2, goes unchecked for lack of DNA. The CDR3 spans 14 residues. Germline values: CDR1 DFQATT, CDR2 SNEGSKA (reference sequence). This chain's CDR3 is CSARGLAEKRSQFF.

This chain uses TRBV6-5 with TRBJ2-3; TCRdb indicates TRBD1, and absent DNA this call remains unverified. The CDR3 has 12 residues. Per germline, CDR1 MNHEY and CDR2 SVGAGI. CDR3 loop: CASSARGYMQYF.

The V gene is TRBV5-1, the J gene TRBJ2-2; with no DNA, the TCRdb D assignment of TRBD2 cannot be verified. The CDR3 runs to 18 residues. Germline V gene data show CDR1 as SGHRS and CDR2 as YFSETQ. The CDR3 reads CASSSPSGRSANTGELFF.

V gene TRBV19 combines with J gene TRBJ2-2. Per the germline V gene, CDR1 is LNHDA and CDR2 is SQIVND (reference sequence). The CDR3 contains 12 residues. Here the CDR3 reads CASKGNTGELFF. Together with reference TRBV19 and TRBJ2-2, the CDR3 gives the full variable domain: DGGITQSPKYLFRKEGQNVTLSCEQNLNHDAMYWYRQDPGQGLRLIYYSQIVNDFQKGDIAEGYSVSREKKESFPLTVTSAQKNPTAFYLCASKGNTGELFFGEGSRLTVL.

The chain is built from TRBV20-1 and TRBJ2-5. In germline, CDR1 is DFQATT, CDR2 SNEGSKA (reference sequence). This CDR3 comprises 12 residues. CDR3 in amino acids: CSAFGIQETQYF.

The chain recombines TRBV7-9 with TRBJ1-4; TCRdb's D call, TRBD1, is unchecked because there is no DNA. The CDR3 runs 14 residues. CDR1 is SEHNR, CDR2 FQNEAQ, per germline (reference sequence). The CDR3 loop is CASSSDTGNEKLFF.

The CDR3 here is CASSIGGPSGQPQHF. The chain links TRBV19 to TRBJ1-5. Germline CDR1 LNHDA, CDR2 SQIVND (reference sequence). The CDR3 extends over 15 amino acids.

The chain has TRBV7-9 and TRBJ2-7; TCRdb lists TRBD1, though no DNA is available to test this call. The CDR3 contains 16 residues. The V gene's germline CDR1 is SEHNR and CDR2 FQNEAQ (reference sequence). The CDR3 sequence is CASSSGQGGPGTEQYF.

This chain links TRBV20-1 with TRBJ1-4; TCRdb's assignment of TRBD1 cannot be checked, as there is no DNA. This CDR3 comprises 14 residues. Germline CDR1 DFQATT, CDR2 SNEGSKA (reference sequence). The CDR3 loop reads CSARDPGGDEKLFF.

V usage is TRBV6-1 and J usage is TRBJ1-1; TCRdb calls TRBD1, which cannot be checked without DNA. CDR3 length: 17 residues. Germline V lookup: CDR1 MNHNS, CDR2 SASEGT. The CDR3 loop reads CASSKGDRAYVNTEAFF.

This sequence joins TRBV2 and TRBJ2-3; TCRdb's D call of TRBD1 is untestable without DNA. The CDR3 runs to 15 residues. Germline assignment: CDR1 SNHLY and CDR2 FYNNEI. CDR3 loop: CASSDRGTGADTQYF.

The CDR3 protein is CASSLGQGRTDTQYF. The gene calls are TRBV5-1 and TRBJ2-3; TCRdb gives TRBD1 as the D gene, but with no DNA this cannot be confirmed. The CDR3 contains 15 residues. The V gene's germline CDR1 is SGHRS and CDR2 YFSETQ.

This chain joins TRBV4-1 and TRBJ1-2; TCRdb designates TRBD1, a call that cannot be tested without DNA. Germline CDR1 is MGHRA and CDR2 is YSYEKL. CDR3 length: 15 residues. This chain's CDR3 is CASSQVDNLNYGYTF.